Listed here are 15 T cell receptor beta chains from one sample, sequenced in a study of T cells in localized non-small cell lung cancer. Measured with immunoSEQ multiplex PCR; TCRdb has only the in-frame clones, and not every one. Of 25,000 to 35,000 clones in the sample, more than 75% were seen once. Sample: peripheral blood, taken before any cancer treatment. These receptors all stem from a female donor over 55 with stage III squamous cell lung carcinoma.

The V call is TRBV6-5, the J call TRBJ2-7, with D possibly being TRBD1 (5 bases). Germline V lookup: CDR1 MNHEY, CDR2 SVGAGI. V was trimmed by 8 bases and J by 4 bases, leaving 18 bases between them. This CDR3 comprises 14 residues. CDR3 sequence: CASRDSSTAYEQYF. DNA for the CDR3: TGTGCCAGCCGAGACAGTTCAACTGCGTACGAGCAGTACTTC.

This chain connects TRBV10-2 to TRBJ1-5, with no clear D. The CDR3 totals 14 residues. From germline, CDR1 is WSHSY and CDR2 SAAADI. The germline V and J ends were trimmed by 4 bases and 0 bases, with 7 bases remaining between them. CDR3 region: CASSADGSNQPQHF. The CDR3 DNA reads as TGCGCCAGCAGTGCGGACGGTAGCAATCAGCCCCAGCATTTT.

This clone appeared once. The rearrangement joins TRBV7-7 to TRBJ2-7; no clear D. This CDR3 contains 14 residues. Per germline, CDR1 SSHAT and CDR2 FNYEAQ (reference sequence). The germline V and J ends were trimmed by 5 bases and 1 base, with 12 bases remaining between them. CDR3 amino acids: CASSPNLGSYEQYF. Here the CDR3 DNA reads TGTGCCAGCAGCCCAAACCTAGGGTCCTACGAGCAGTACTTC.

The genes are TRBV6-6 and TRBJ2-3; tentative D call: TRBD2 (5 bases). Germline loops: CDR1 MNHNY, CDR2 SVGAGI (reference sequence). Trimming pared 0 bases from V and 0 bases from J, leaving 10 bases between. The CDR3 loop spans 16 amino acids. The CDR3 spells CASSYSVSGSTDTQYF. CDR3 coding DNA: TGTGCCAGCAGTTACTCCGTGTCGGGGAGCACAGATACGCAGTATTTT.

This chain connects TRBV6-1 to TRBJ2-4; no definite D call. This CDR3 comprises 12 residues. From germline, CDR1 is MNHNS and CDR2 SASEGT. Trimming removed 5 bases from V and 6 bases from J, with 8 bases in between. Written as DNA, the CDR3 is TGTGCCAGCAGTTCCTCACGAAACATTCAGTACTTC. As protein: CASSSSRNIQYF.

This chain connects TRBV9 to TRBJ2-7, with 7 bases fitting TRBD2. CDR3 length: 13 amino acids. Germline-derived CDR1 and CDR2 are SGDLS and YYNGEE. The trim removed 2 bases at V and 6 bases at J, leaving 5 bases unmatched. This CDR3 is CASSVGGGSEQYF. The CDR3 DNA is TGTGCCAGCAGCGTTGGCGGCGGGAGCGAGCAGTACTTC.

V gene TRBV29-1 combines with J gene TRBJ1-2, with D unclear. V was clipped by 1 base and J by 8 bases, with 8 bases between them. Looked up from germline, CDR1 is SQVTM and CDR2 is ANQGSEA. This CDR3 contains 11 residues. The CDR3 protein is CSVEGAGGYTF. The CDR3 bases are TGCAGCGTTGAAGGGGCTGGAGGCTACACCTTC.

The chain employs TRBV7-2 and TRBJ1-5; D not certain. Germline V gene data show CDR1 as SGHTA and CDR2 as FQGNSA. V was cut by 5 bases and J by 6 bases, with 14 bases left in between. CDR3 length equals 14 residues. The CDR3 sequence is CASSPRTSGQPQHF. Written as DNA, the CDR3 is TGTGCCAGCAGCCCTAGGACCAGCGGTCAGCCCCAGCATTTT.

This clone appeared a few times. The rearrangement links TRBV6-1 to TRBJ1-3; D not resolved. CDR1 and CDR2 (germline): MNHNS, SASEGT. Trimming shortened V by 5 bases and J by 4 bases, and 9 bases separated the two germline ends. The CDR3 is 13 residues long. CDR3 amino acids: CASSTGPGNTIYF. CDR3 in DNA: TGTGCCAGCAGTACGGGCCCGGGAAACACCATATATTTT.

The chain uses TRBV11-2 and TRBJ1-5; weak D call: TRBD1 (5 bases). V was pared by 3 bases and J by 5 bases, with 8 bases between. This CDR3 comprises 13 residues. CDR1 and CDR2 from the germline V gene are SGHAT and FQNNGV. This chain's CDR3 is CASSLGVDQPQHF. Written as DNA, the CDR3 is TGTGCCAGCAGCTTGGGGGTCGATCAGCCCCAGCATTTT.

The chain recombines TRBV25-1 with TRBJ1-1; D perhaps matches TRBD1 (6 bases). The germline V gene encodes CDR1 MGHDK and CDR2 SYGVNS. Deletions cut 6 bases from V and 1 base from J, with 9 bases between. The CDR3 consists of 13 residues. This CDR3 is CASRVGGNTEAFF. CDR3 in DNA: TGTGCCAGCAGGGTAGGGGGGAACACTGAAGCTTTCTTT. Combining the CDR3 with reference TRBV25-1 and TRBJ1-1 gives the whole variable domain EADIYQTPRYLVIGTGKKITLECSQTMGHDKMYWYQQDPGMELHLIHYSYGVNSTEKGDLSSESTVSRIRTEHFPLTLESARPSHTSQYLCASRVGGNTEAFFGQGTRLTVV.

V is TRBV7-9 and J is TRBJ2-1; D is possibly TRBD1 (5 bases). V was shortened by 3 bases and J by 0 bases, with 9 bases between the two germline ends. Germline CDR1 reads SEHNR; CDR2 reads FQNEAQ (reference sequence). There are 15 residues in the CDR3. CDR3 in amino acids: CASSLGRGSYNEQFF. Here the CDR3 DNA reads TGTGCCAGCAGCTTGGGGCGAGGCTCCTACAATGAGCAGTTCTTC.

The CDR3 here is CASSLSQATDTQYF. CDR3 coding DNA: TGTGCCAGCAGTTTATCCCAGGCGACAGATACGCAGTATTTT. The genes are TRBV27 and TRBJ2-3; no clear D gene. CDR1 and CDR2 from the germline V gene are MNHEY and SMNVEV (reference sequence). The CDR3 is made up of 14 amino acids. V lost 0 bases, J lost 3 bases, and 7 bases lay in between.

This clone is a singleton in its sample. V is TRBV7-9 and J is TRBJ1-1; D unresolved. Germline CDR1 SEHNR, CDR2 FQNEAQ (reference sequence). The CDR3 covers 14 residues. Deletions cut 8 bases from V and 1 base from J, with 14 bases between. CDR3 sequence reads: CASLPDTQNTEAFF. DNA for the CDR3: TGTGCCAGCCTCCCGGATACGCAGAACACTGAAGCTTTCTTT.

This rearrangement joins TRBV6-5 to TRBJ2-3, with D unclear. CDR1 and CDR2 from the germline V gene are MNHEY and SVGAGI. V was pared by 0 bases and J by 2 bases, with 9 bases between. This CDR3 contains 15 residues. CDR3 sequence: CASSYSRLNTDTQYF. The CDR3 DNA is TGTGCCAGCAGTTACTCGCGGTTGAACACAGATACGCAGTATTTT.